Listed below are T cell receptor beta chains from one sample, sequenced in a study of T cells in tuberculosis. Assay used: immunoSEQ multiplex PCR; TCRdb lists only in-frame clones, some missing. The repertoire consists of roughly 34,000 clones, with around 92% occurring once and the leading ten covering approximately 8.1%. The sample taken for sequencing was PBMCs. These receptors were taken from a donor between 10 and 35 years old with latent tuberculosis or without tuberculosis infection. Some clones in this sample may be carry-over from other donors' samples. Each CDR3 is given with its conserved first and last residue. D genes are given only for firm matches. A row's size may be missing; if present it is once, few, many or a size class.

TRBV27	TRBJ2-7	TRBD2	.	CASSLGTTLREQYF	TGTGCCAGCAGTTTAGGGACTACCTTGAGAGAGCAGTACTTC
TRBV6-5	TRBJ2-1	.	.	CASSQQGSYNEQFF	TGTGCCAGCAGTCAACAGGGCTCCTACAATGAGCAGTTCTTC
TRBV27	TRBJ2-6	.	.	CASSSGGANVLTF	TGTGCCAGCAGTTCGGGTGGGGCCAACGTCCTGACTTTC
TRBV4-1	TRBJ1-2	.	.	CASSPLGGRASTF	TGCGCCAGCAGCCCGTTAGGGGGGAGGGCGAGTACCTTC
TRBV7-9	TRBJ2-7	TRBD1	.	CASSTNTGTGLYEQYF	TGTGCCAGCAGCACGAACACCGGGACAGGCTTATACGAGCAGTACTTC
TRBV6-1	TRBJ2-7	.	.	CASSEVPSGEQYF	TGTGCCAGCAGTGAGGTCCCCTCGGGCGAGCAGTACTTC
TRBV11-3	TRBJ1-2	.	once	CASSTVGLWMGYTF	TGTGCCAGCAGCACGGTGGGACTCTGGATGGGCTACACCTTC
TRBV27	TRBJ2-3	.	.	CASSLSLGWDTQYF	TGTGCCAGCAGTTTATCCCTAGGTTGGGATACGCAGTATTTT
TRBV5-1	TRBJ2-7	TRBD1	.	CASSLALTGEAYEQYF	TGCGCCAGCAGCTTGGCCCTGACAGGGGAAGCGTACGAGCAGTACTTC
TRBV27	TRBJ1-1	.	.	CASSFKLSGTEAFF	TGTGCCAGCAGTTTCAAACTGTCAGGAACTGAAGCTTTCTTT
TRBV6-5	TRBJ2-3	TRBD1	.	CASSYWQGAKDTQYF	TGTGCCAGCAGTTACTGGCAGGGGGCGAAAGATACGCAGTATTTT
TRBV4-1	TRBJ2-2	TRBD1	.	CASSQEKMRGRTGELFF	TGCGCCAGCAGCCAAGAGAAGATGAGGGGGCGCACCGGGGAGCTGTTTTTT
TRBV4-1	TRBJ2-7	TRBD1	.	CASSQPGQGSEQYF	TGCGCCAGCAGCCAACCAGGACAGGGCTCCGAGCAGTACTTC
TRBV11-2	TRBJ2-7	.	.	CASSSGRYQSYEQYF	TGTGCCAGCAGTTCGGGGAGGTACCAGTCCTACGAGCAGTACTTC
TRBV10-3	TRBJ2-3	.	.	CAISGGSLEDTDTQYF	TGTGCCATCAGTGGGGGCAGCCTGGAAGACACAGATACGCAGTATTTT
TRBV29-1	TRBJ1-1	.	.	CSVEGAVGSRNTEAFF	TGCAGCGTTGAAGGAGCGGTAGGCAGCCGGAACACTGAAGCTTTCTTT
TRBV29-1	TRBJ2-3	.	.	CSVESQGTDTQYF	TGCAGCGTTGAAAGCCAGGGAACAGATACGCAGTATTTT
TRBV4-1	TRBJ2-5	TRBD2	.	CASSQAAGGLETQYF	TGCGCCAGCAGCCAGGCCGCGGGAGGGTTGGAGACCCAGTACTTC
TRBV2	TRBJ2-1	TRBD2	.	CASSEGGSSYNEQFF	TGTGCCAGCAGTGAAGGCGGGAGCTCCTACAATGAGCAGTTCTTC
TRBV13	TRBJ2-3	.	once	CASSSGLDTQYF	TGTGCCAGCAGCTCCGGACTTGATACGCAGTATTTT
TRBV4-1	TRBJ2-7	TRBD2	.	CASSQRLSGGEYEQYF	TGCGCCAGCAGCCAGCGGCTATCGGGGGGAGAGTACGAGCAGTACTTC
TRBV11-2	TRBJ1-6	.	.	CASILPGGRNSPLHF	TGTGCCAGCATTCTACCGGGGGGGCGTAATTCACCCCTCCACTTT
TRBV6-1	TRBJ1-4	TRBD1	.	CASSAPGQGNEKLFF	TGTGCCAGCAGTGCACCGGGACAGGGAAATGAAAAACTGTTTTTT
TRBV9	TRBJ1-2	TRBD1	.	CASSVVSGGNYGYTF	TGTGCCAGCAGCGTAGTATCAGGGGGGAATTATGGCTACACCTTC
TRBV7-7	TRBJ2-2	.	.	CASSLAGAGELFF	TGTGCCAGCAGCTTAGCGGGGGCGGGGGAGCTGTTTTTT
TRBV9	TRBJ2-3	.	.	CASSVRDSGPDTQYF	TGTGCCAGCAGCGTCCGGGACTCAGGGCCAGATACGCAGTATTTT
TRBV28	TRBJ1-4	TRBD1	.	CASSTNRGTNEKLFF	TGTGCCAGCAGTACAAACAGGGGAACTAATGAAAAACTGTTTTTT
TRBV2	TRBJ2-1	TRBD2	.	CASSETAQAGGRQFF	TGTGCCAGCAGTGAGACCGCCCAAGCGGGGGGGCGGCAGTTCTTC
TRBV10-2	TRBJ2-7	.	.	CASSEGAGFYYEQYF	TGCGCCAGCAGTGAGGGGGCGGGGTTCTACTACGAGCAGTACTTC
TRBV5-1	TRBJ2-5	TRBD1	.	CASSNGQVGETQYF	TGCGCCAGCAGCAATGGACAGGTCGGAGAGACCCAGTACTTC
TRBV2	TRBJ2-3	.	.	CASSERGGSTDTQYF	TGTGCCAGCAGTGAAAGGGGGGGGAGCACAGATACGCAGTATTTT
TRBV5-5	TRBJ2-1	.	.	CASSLGSPNNEQFF	TGTGCCAGCAGCTTGGGTTCACCTAACAATGAGCAGTTCTTC
TRBV25-1	TRBJ2-7	.	.	CASSRGDRINYEQYF	TGTGCCAGCAGTAGGGGGGACAGAATTAACTACGAGCAGTACTTC
TRBV5-1	TRBJ2-7	.	.	CASSGGNSYEQYF	TGCGCCAGCTCAGGCGGGAACTCCTACGAGCAGTACTTC
TRBV6-1	TRBJ1-2	TRBD1	.	CASRRQGGNYGYTF	TGTGCCAGCAGACGACAGGGAGGTAACTATGGCTACACCTTC